A single sample is the source of the 3 T cell receptor beta chains below, sequenced in a study of blood T cells in healthy people across ages. A second PCR, run for 7 to 11 cycles, used a sample-barcoded 5' primer plus a J-beta primer mix. TCRdb reprocessed the 5' RACE reads with MiXCR, giving one entry per CDR3 protein. The sample has about 640,000 distinct CDR3 sequences; 58% are singletons. Sequences were obtained from blood. The receptor set was obtained from a man aged 55-75 years in good health.

The chain combines TRBV18 with TRBJ1-2, with TRBD1 as a possible D gene (6 bases). V shed 3 bases and J shed 4 bases, with 9 bases lying between them. Germline CDR1 is KGHSH and CDR2 is LQKENI. This CDR3 has 13 residues. The CDR3 bases are TGTGCCAGCTCACCGGGACACAGCTATGGCTACACCTTC. Translated, it gives CASSPGHSYGYTF.

This clonotype has only a few counts. The chain recombines TRBV5-1 with TRBJ2-7, with 11 bases lining up with TRBD2. This CDR3 has 16 amino acids. Germline lookup yields CDR1 SGHRS and CDR2 YFSETQ. V lost 3 bases and J lost 0; bases outside the gene matches: 5. The chain's CDR3 is CASSSLAGGSSYEQYF. In DNA form, the CDR3 reads TGCGCCAGCAGCTCTCTAGCGGGGGGCAGCTCCTACGAGCAGTACTTC. The complete variable domain, with remaining parts taken from reference TRBV5-1 and TRBJ2-7, reads KAGVTQTPRYLIKTRGQQVTLSCSPISGHRSVSWYQQTPGQGLQFLFEYFSETQRNKGNFPGRFSGRQFSNSRSEMNVSTLELGDSALYLCASSSLAGGSSYEQYFGPGTRLTVT.

This rearrangement joins TRBV5-1 to TRBJ2-5, with 7 nucleotides matching TRBD2. The end of the DNA aligns better with TRBJ2-7, so the J call may be wrong. This CDR3 region has 14 residues. Looked up from germline, CDR1 is SGHRS and CDR2 is YFSETQ. This chain's CDR3 is CASSASLATDEQYF. For the CDR3, the DNA is TGCGCCAGCAGCGCTTCACTAGCGACCGACGAGCAGTACTTC.